This TCR beta chain was found in a study of T cell repertoires in ileal Crohn's disease. Looking at the study overall: Patients had a median approximately 7.3-year disease duration, and about 36% were active smokers. General study results and limits: High-frequency clones were more common in sorted CD8 than CD4 cells. Endoscopy was done a median roughly 6.9 months after surgery. Compared with non-smokers, active smokers at surgery showed more clonal expansions.

Trimming pared 0 bases from V and 6 bases from J, leaving 12 bases between. CDR1 and CDR2 (germline): SGHDT, YYEEEE. The CDR3 runs 14 residues. Remarks on this clone: Its antigen is not identified.

Time point reported: neoterminal ileum biopsy at postoperative endoscopy, about 6 months after surgery. The data were produced by immunoSEQ multiplex PCR, yet TCRdb's version contains in-frame clones alone and is incomplete. In the table there are more than 8,500 clones, 78% of which are singletons. The TCR was taken from an adult with Crohn's disease. What was sequenced was ileal tissue. The V call is TRBV5-6, the J call TRBJ1-1; maybe TRBD1 (6 bases). The CDR3 DNA follows: TGTGCCAGCAGCTTGGACAGGGCTTCGTCTGAAGCTTTCTTT. It translates to CASSLDRASSEAFF.